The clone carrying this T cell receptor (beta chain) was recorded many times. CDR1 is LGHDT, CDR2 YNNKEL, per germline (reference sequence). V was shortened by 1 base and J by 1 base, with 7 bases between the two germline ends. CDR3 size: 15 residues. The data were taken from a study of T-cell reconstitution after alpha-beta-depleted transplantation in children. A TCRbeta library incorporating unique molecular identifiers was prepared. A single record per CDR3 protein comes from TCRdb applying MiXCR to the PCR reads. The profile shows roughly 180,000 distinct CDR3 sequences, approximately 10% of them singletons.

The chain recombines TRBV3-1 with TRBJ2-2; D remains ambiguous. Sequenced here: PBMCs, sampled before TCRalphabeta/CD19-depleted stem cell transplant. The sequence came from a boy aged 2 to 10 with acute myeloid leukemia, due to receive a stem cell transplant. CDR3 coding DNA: TGTGCCAGCAGCCAAGTACCCGGGAACACCGGGGAGCTGTTTTTT. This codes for CASSQVPGNTGELFF. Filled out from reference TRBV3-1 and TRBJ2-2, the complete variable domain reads DTAVSQTPKYLVTQMGNDKSIKCEQNLGHDTMYWYKQDSKKFLKIMFSYNNKELIINETVPNRFSPKSPDKAHLNLHINSLELGDSAVYFCASSQVPGNTGELFFGEGSRLTVL.